Listed below are T cell receptor beta chains from one sample, sequenced in a study of T cell responses to AZD1222 COVID-19 vaccine. Only in-frame clones appear in the TCRdb table, and some are missing; sequencing was by immunoSEQ multiplex PCR. The repertoire has some 150,000 clones, more than 70% of them found once; the top ten carry under 2.5%. The sequencing used peripheral blood, collected on day 0 of AZD1222 vaccination. These receptors originate from an adult in good health. The CDR3 runs from the conserved cysteine through the conserved F or W. The D gene is left open where the match is weak. The size entry is marked missing in some rows and otherwise reads once, few, many or a size class.

cdr3_aa	cdr3_nt	clone_size	j_call	v_call	d_call
CASSEYGGLRSYEQYF	TGTGCCAGCAGTGAATACGGGGGGCTTCGATCCTACGAGCAGTACTTC	few	TRBJ2-7	TRBV2	.
CASSYDWGATNEKLFF	TGTGCCAGCAGTTACGATTGGGGGGCAACTAATGAAAAACTGTTTTTT	.	TRBJ1-4	TRBV6-5	.
CASSQEPRGETQYF	TGTGCCAGCAGCCAAGAACCTAGAGGGGAGACCCAGTACTTC	.	TRBJ2-5	TRBV4-2	.
CAWSVPARGRGNTEAFF	TGTGCCTGGAGTGTACCAGCACGGGGACGGGGGAACACTGAAGCTTTCTTT	.	TRBJ1-1	TRBV30	.
CASSFPGQGLNQPQHF	TGTGCCAGCAGTTTCCCGGGACAGGGGCTTAATCAGCCCCAGCATTTT	few	TRBJ1-5	TRBV28	TRBD1
CASSLNREQYF	TGTGCCAGCAGCTTAAACCGGGAGCAGTACTTC	.	TRBJ2-7	TRBV7-9	.
CAWQGQGWTEAFF	TGTGCCTGGCAAGGACAGGGATGGACTGAAGCTTTCTTT	.	TRBJ1-1	TRBV30	TRBD1
CASSQDNRGKLFF	TGCGCCAGCAGCCAAGATAATCGGGGAAAACTGTTTTTT	.	TRBJ1-4	TRBV4-3	.
CASSAQGNSPLHF	TGTGCCAGTAGTGCACAGGGAAATTCACCCCTCCACTTT	.	TRBJ1-6	TRBV19	.
CASSFATGQGGERSEKLFF	TGTGCCAGCAGCTTTGCCACCGGACAGGGAGGTGAGAGAAGTGAAAAACTGTTTTTT	.	TRBJ1-4	TRBV5-5	TRBD1
CASSLREKVPGYTF	TGTGCCAGCAGCTTGCGAGAAAAGGTGCCTGGCTACACCTTC	.	TRBJ1-2	TRBV5-4	.
CASKNSANSGNTIYF	TGTGCCAGCAAAAATTCAGCAAACTCTGGAAACACCATATATTTT	.	TRBJ1-3	TRBV6-5	.
CASSWGQGEAFF	TGTGCCAGCAGTTGGGGACAGGGGGAAGCTTTCTTT	.	TRBJ1-1	TRBV12-3/TRBV12-4	TRBD1
CASSQGGDNYGYTF	TGTGCCAGCAGCCAAGGCGGAGACAACTATGGCTACACCTTC	.	TRBJ1-2	TRBV28	.
CASSQDLGHEQYF	TGCGCCAGCAGCCAAGATTTAGGACACGAGCAGTACTTC	.	TRBJ2-7	TRBV4-1	.
CASSYGTGGGNGYTF	TGTGCCAGCAGTTACGGGACAGGGGGAGGCAATGGCTACACCTTC	.	TRBJ1-2	TRBV6-6	TRBD1
CASSFRDATDTQYF	TGTGCCAGCAGTTTCCGGGACGCCACAGATACGCAGTATTTT	.	TRBJ2-3	TRBV6-2/TRBV6-3	.
CASTGTPLGYGYTF	TGTGCCAGCACCGGGACACCCCTGGGGTATGGCTACACCTTC	.	TRBJ1-2	TRBV2	.
CASSYGASWAYEQYF	TGTGCCAGCAGTTACGGGGCTAGCTGGGCCTACGAGCAGTACTTC	.	TRBJ2-7	TRBV6-2/TRBV6-3	.
CASRRLAGSYEQYF	TGTGCCAGCAGACGACTAGCGGGCTCCTACGAGCAGTACTTC	.	TRBJ2-7	TRBV27	TRBD2
CASSGFTITEAFF	TGTGCCAGCAGCGGATTCACGATCACTGAAGCTTTCTTT	.	TRBJ1-1	TRBV6-5	.
CASSPRLAGTYEQYF	TGTGCCAGCAGCCCAAGACTAGCGGGGACCTACGAGCAGTACTTC	.	TRBJ2-7	TRBV6-5	TRBD2
CASSPGQGSQPQHF	TGTGCCAGCTCACCCGGACAGGGCAGTCAGCCCCAGCATTTT	.	TRBJ1-5	TRBV18	TRBD1
CASTWGSGAMNTEAFF	TGTGCCAGCACTTGGGGGTCCGGGGCGATGAACACTGAAGCTTTCTTT	.	TRBJ1-1	TRBV7-2	.
CASSKGLGNEQYF	TGTGCCAGCAGCAAGGGGTTGGGCAACGAGCAGTACTTC	.	TRBJ2-7	TRBV6-5	.
CASSLEVDGSPLHF	TGTGCCAGCAGCTTGGAGGTGGATGGTTCACCCCTCCACTTT	.	TRBJ1-6	TRBV5-4	.
CASSLRATASGGVYNEQFF	TGTGCCAGCAGCTTAAGAGCCACCGCCTCGGGAGGGGTGTACAATGAGCAGTTCTTC	.	TRBJ2-1	TRBV7-3	TRBD2
CASSYSMGTGTSTDTQYF	TGTGCCAGCAGTTACTCGATGGGAACAGGTACTAGCACAGATACGCAGTATTTT	.	TRBJ2-3	TRBV6-2/TRBV6-3	.
CASSLGPVRGYTF	TGCGCCAGCAGCTTGGGGCCGGTCCGGGGCTACACCTTC	few	TRBJ1-2	TRBV5-1	.
CASSIQGLGQPQHF	TGTGCCAGTAGTATTCAGGGGCTTGGTCAGCCCCAGCATTTT	.	TRBJ1-5	TRBV19	.
CASRAGFTEAFF	TGTGCCAGCCGGGCAGGGTTTACTGAAGCTTTCTTT	.	TRBJ1-1	TRBV28	.
CATSGRQINQPQHF	TGTGCCACCAGTGGCCGACAGATTAATCAGCCCCAGCATTTT	.	TRBJ1-5	TRBV24-1	.
CSASDQDTGTQYF	TGCAGTGCTAGTGATCAGGACACGGGGACCCAGTACTTC	.	TRBJ2-5	TRBV20-1	.